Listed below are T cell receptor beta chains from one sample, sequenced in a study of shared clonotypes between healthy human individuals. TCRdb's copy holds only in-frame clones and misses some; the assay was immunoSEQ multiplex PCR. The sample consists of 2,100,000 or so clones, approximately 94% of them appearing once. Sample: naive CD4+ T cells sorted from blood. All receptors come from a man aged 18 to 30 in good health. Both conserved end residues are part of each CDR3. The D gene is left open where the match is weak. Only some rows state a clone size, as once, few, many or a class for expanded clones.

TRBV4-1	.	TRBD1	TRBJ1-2	CASSLPGQGGGYTF	TGCGCCAGCAGCCTACCGGGACAGGGTGGTGGCTACACCTTC
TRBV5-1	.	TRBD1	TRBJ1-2	CASSYDLGQAGGYTF	TGCGCCAGCAGCTACGACCTGGGACAGGCGGGGGGCTACACCTTC
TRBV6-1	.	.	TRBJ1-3	CASSEDFSGNTIYF	TGTGCCAGCAGTGAAGATTTCTCTGGAAACACCATATATTTT
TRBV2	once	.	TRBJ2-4	CASTGIADLAIAKNIQYF	TGTGCCAGCACGGGCATTGCGGATCTAGCAATAGCCAAAAACATTCAGTACTTC
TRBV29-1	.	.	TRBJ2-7	CSVAARAYEQYF	TGCAGCGTTGCTGCCCGGGCCTACGAGCAGTACTTC
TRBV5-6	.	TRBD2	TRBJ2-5	CASSLVSGRGETQYF	TGTGCCAGCAGCTTGGTTAGCGGGAGAGGTGAGACCCAGTACTTC
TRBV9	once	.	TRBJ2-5	CASSRVGLLQETQYF	TGTGCCAGCAGCAGGGTAGGACTTCTCCAAGAGACCCAGTACTTC
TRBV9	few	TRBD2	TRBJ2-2	CASSDLAGGNTGELFF	TGTGCCAGCAGCGACTTAGCGGGAGGGAACACCGGGGAGCTGTTTTTT
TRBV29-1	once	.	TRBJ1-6	CSVGDGTNGSPLHF	TGCAGCGTTGGGGACGGGACAAATGGGTCACCCCTCCACTTT
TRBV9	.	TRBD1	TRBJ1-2	CASSAGTAPGGYTF	TGTGCCAGCAGCGCGGGGACAGCACCTGGTGGCTACACCTTC
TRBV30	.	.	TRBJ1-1	CASAGQKNTEAFF	TGTGCCTCGGCGGGACAAAAAAACACTGAAGCTTTCTTT
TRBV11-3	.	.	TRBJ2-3	CASSYARADTQYF	TGTGCCAGCAGCTACGCCCGTGCAGATACGCAGTATTTT
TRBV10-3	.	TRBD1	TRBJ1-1	CAISDTGTGAPNTEAFF	TGTGCCATCAGTGATACCGGGACAGGGGCTCCGAACACTGAAGCTTTCTTT
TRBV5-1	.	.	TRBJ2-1	CASSLAKDYHNEQFF	TGCGCCAGCAGCTTGGCCAAGGACTACCACAATGAGCAGTTCTTC
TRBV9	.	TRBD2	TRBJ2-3	CASSFRTSGSGTDTQYF	TGTGCCAGCAGCTTTCGGACTAGCGGGAGCGGTACAGATACGCAGTATTTT
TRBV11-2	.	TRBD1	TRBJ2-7	CASRRTGGGFYEQYF	TGTGCCAGCAGACGGACAGGGGGCGGTTTCTACGAGCAGTACTTC
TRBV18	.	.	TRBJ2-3	CASSPPATDTQYF	TGTGCCAGCTCACCACCTGCCACAGATACGCAGTATTTT
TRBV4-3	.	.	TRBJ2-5	CASSQDYGRGLETQYF	TGCGCCAGCAGCCAAGACTATGGGCGGGGGCTGGAGACCCAGTACTTC
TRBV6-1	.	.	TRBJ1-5	CASSEPTPGTPGPQHF	TGTGCCAGCAGTGAACCGACTCCAGGGACACCCGGGCCCCAGCATTTT
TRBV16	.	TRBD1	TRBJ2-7	CASSLADRVPYEQYF	TGTGCCAGCAGCCTTGCGGACAGGGTACCCTACGAGCAGTACTTC
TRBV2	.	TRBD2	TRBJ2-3	CASSQLAGGTDTQYF	TGTGCCAGCAGCCAACTAGCGGGAGGCACAGATACGCAGTATTTT
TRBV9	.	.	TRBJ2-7	CASSGVSYEQYF	TGTGCCAGCAGCGGGGTTTCCTACGAGCAGTACTTC
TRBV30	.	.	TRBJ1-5	CAWTGQQPQHF	TGTGCCTGGACAGGGCAACAGCCCCAGCATTTT
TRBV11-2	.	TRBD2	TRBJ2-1	CASSPRGLAMDEQFF	TGTGCCAGCAGCCCCAGGGGACTAGCCATGGATGAGCAGTTCTTC
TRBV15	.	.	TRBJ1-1	CATSRDRVEAFF	TGTGCCACCAGCAGAGACAGGGTTGAAGCTTTCTTT
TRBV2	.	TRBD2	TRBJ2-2	CASRNSGGNTGELFF	TGTGCCAGCAGGAATAGCGGGGGGAACACCGGGGAGCTGTTTTTT
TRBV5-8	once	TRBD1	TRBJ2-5	CASSLGRDRAQETQYF	TGTGCCAGCAGCTTGGGGCGGGACAGGGCTCAAGAGACCCAGTACTTC
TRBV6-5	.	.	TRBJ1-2	CASSYLEGRGYTF	TGTGCCAGCAGTTACCTGGAAGGACGGGGCTACACCTTC
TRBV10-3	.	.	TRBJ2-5	CAISGVQQETQYF	TGTGCCATCAGTGGTGTGCAGCAAGAGACCCAGTACTTC
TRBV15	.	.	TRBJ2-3	CATSREPQALGDTQYF	TGTGCCACCAGCAGAGAACCCCAAGCGTTAGGAGATACGCAGTATTTT
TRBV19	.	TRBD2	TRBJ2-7	CASSTLAGDINEQYF	TGTGCCAGTAGTACACTAGCGGGAGATATCAACGAGCAGTACTTC
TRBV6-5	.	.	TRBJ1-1	CASTSGVEAFF	TGTGCCAGCACCAGCGGAGTGGAGGCTTTCTTT
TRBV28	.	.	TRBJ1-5	CASRGGAAGNQPQHF	TGTGCCAGCAGGGGGGGGGCCGCGGGCAATCAGCCCCAGCATTTT
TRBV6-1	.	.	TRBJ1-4	CASSVGAQGVFF	TGTGCCAGCAGTGTCGGGGCCCAGGGTGTGTTTTTT
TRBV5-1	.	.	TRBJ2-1	CASRGSGSSYNEQFF	TGCGCCAGCAGGGGGTCGGGGAGCTCCTACAATGAGCAGTTCTTC
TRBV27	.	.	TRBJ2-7	CASSATRGAGSSYEQYF	TGTGCCAGCAGTGCCACGAGGGGTGCGGGAAGCTCCTACGAGCAGTACTTC
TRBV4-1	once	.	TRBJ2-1	CASSQDNWVAANEQFF	TGCGCCAGCAGCCAAGATAACTGGGTAGCGGCCAATGAGCAGTTCTTC
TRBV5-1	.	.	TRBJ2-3	CASSWASKQGGNTDTQYF	TGCGCCAGCAGCTGGGCCTCTAAACAGGGGGGGAACACAGATACGCAGTATTTT
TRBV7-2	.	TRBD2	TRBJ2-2	CASSRSGTSGGTGELFF	TGTGCCAGCAGCCGAAGTGGGACTAGCGGAGGCACCGGGGAGCTGTTTTTT
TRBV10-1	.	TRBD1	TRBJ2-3	CASSRDRVTDTQYF	TGCGCCAGCAGTAGGGACAGGGTTACAGATACGCAGTATTTT
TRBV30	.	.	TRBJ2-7	CAWSVLGGLYEQYF	TGTGCCTGGAGTGTCCTCGGGGGGCTCTACGAGCAGTACTTC
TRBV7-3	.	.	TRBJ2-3	CASSLRGGGTDTQYF	TGTGCCAGCAGCTTACGAGGGGGAGGCACAGATACGCAGTATTTT
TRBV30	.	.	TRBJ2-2	CAWTPRDRRRELFF	TGTGCCTGGACCCCCCGGGACCGCCGACGGGAGCTGTTTTTT
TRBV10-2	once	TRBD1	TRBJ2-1	CASSGTGGSYNEQFF	TGCGCCAGCAGTGGGACAGGGGGCTCCTACAATGAGCAGTTCTTC
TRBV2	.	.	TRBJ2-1	CASSEAGRTTYNEQFF	TGTGCCAGCAGTGAAGCCGGACGGACGACCTACAATGAGCAGTTCTTC
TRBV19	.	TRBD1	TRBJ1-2	CASSIRGLDYGYTF	TGTGCCAGTAGTATCAGGGGGCTGGACTATGGCTACACCTTC